Shown below are 23 T cell receptor beta chains from a single sample sequenced in a study of T cell repertoires in cytomegalovirus infection. TCRdb reanalysed the reads using MiXCR and keeps one entry per CDR3 protein. The sample includes about 920,000 distinct CDR3 sequences, approximately 30% of them seen just once. These receptors' targets are unknown. The sequences come from cultured CD8+ T cells from PBMCs, collected from culture after CMV antigen stimulation. The receptors were gathered from a human donor in good health (CMV status not recorded). Some clones in this sample may be carry-over from other donors' samples.

This clonotype has more than one count but fewer than ten. With a much larger clone just one base away, this may be a read error. V gene TRBV7-2 combines with J gene TRBJ1-1; a possible D gene is TRBD1 (5 bases). There are 13 residues in the CDR3. V dropped 2 bases and J dropped 5 bases, with 9 bases sitting between them. The germline V gene has CDR1 SGHTA and CDR2 FQGNSA. CDR3 region: CASSLNRKTEAFF. DNA of the CDR3: TGTGCCAGCAGCTTAAACAGGAAGACTGAAGCTTTCTTT.

The rearrangement joins TRBV7-8 to TRBJ2-2; TRBD2 agrees at 7 bases. CDR1 is SGHVS and CDR2 is FQNEAQ in the germline V gene. V was clipped by 3 bases and J by 1 base; unmatched bases: 2. The length of the CDR3 is 15 residues. The DNA for the CDR3 is TGTGCCAGCAGCTTGACTAGCCGGAACACCGGGGAGCTGTTTTTT. Amino acids: CASSLTSRNTGELFF.

This clonotype was observed once. The chain carries TRBV27 and TRBJ1-2; the match to TRBD1 covers 12 bases. The CDR3 is 17 amino acids. Germline trimming cut 7 bases from V and 7 bases from J; bases unmatched to any gene: 16. Germline loops: CDR1 MNHEY, CDR2 SMNVEV (reference sequence). CDR3 nucleotide sequence: TGTGCCAGCACGCCCGGGACAGGGGGCGCGAGGTCGGTTGGCTACACCTTC. Amino acid sequence: CASTPGTGGARSVGYTF.

This clonotype was seen a few times. The V and J genes are TRBV6-5 and TRBJ2-1, with TRBD1 as a possible D gene (6 bases). V lost 4 bases and J 12 bases, leaving 25 bases between the germline ends. Per the germline V gene, CDR1 is MNHEY and CDR2 is SVGAGI. The CDR3 has 16 residues. DNA for the CDR3: TGTGCCAGCAGTTTTTCCCGACAGGATGGGGGTATAGGGCAGTTCTTC. Its translation: CASSFSRQDGGIGQFF.

V gene TRBV4-3 combines with J gene TRBJ2-1; 7 nucleotides match TRBD2. The CDR3 consists of 16 residues. The V and J ends lost 0 bases and 8 bases, in that order; junction bases with no gene match: 10. Germline values: CDR1 LGHNA, CDR2 YSLEER. CDR3 in amino acids: CASSQERGLVGDEQFF. CDR3 DNA sequence: TGCGCCAGCAGCCAAGAAAGAGGACTAGTTGGCGATGAGCAGTTCTTC.

This clonotype has just a few counts. The chain carries TRBV7-9 and TRBJ2-4, with D possibly being TRBD1 or TRBD2 (6 bases each). Germline V gene sequence: CDR1 SEHNR, CDR2 FQNEAQ (reference sequence). Trimming took off 7 bases at V and 6 bases at J, with 22 bases between the two ends. This CDR3 comprises 16 residues. CDR3 coding DNA: TGTGCCAGCACCCAAACCGACGGGGGCAAGGGAAACATTCAGTACTTC. Protein: CASTQTDGGKGNIQYF.

V gene TRBV5-6 combines with J gene TRBJ1-2, with D possibly TRBD1 on 5 matching bases. Germline CDR1 reads SGHDT; CDR2 reads YYEEEE. V lost 2 bases to trimming and J lost 4 bases, with 18 bases between them. This CDR3 comprises 16 residues. The CDR3 coding sequence is TGTGCCAGCAGCTTACCAGAGGGGACTGGGATCTATGGCTACACCTTC. Its protein product is CASSLPEGTGIYGYTF.

The chain couples TRBV20-1 to TRBJ2-7; D may be TRBD1 (6 bases). The CDR3 totals 14 residues. V was pared by 2 bases and J by 4 bases, with 15 bases between. Germline V gene data show CDR1 as DFQATT and CDR2 as SNEGSKA (reference sequence). CDR3 amino acids: CSARNRDTKYEQYF. The DNA for the CDR3 is TGCAGTGCTAGAAATAGGGACACGAAATACGAGCAGTACTTC.

This clonotype has just a few counts. The V gene is TRBV7-3, the J gene TRBJ2-6; D may be TRBD1 or TRBD2 (5 bases each). The V end was cut by 3 bases, the J end by 2 bases, with 11 bases between. The CDR3 covers 16 residues. Germline assignment: CDR1 SGHTA and CDR2 FQGTGA. The CDR3 DNA reads as TGTGCCAGCAGCTTCTTGAGGGGCGCTGGGGCCAACGTCCTGACTTTC. Translation gives CASSFLRGAGANVLTF.

V usage is TRBV20-1 and J usage is TRBJ2-1, with 10 bases that match TRBD2. The junction had 9 bases not matched to a gene; V was cut back by 0 bases and J by 7 bases. The CDR3 is 16 amino acids. Germline CDR1 DFQATT, CDR2 SNEGSKA (reference sequence). The CDR3 DNA reads TGCAGTGCTAGAGATCCAAGCGGGGGGGCCGGGAATGAGCAGTTCTTC. Translation: CSARDPSGGAGNEQFF.

This clonotype was seen many times. V is TRBV12-3 or TRBV12-4 and J is TRBJ2-3; 7 bases fit TRBD1. CDR3 length: 15 amino acids. With 6 bases clipped from V and 3 bases from J, the junction kept 9 bases outside the gene matches. CDR3 protein: CASSPTGEGTDTQYF. CDR3 DNA: TGTGCCAGCAGCCCTACAGGGGAAGGGACAGATACGCAGTATTTT.

The chain uses TRBV11-2 and TRBJ2-7; 8 bases match TRBD2. This CDR3 has 16 residues. Trimming took 5 bases from V and 5 from J; bases not matched to a gene: 14. CDR1 is SGHAT and CDR2 is FQNNGV in the germline V gene. CDR3 in DNA: TGTGCCAGCAGCCCCCCTAGGACTAGCTCCCTCGACGAGCAGTACTTC. This translates into CASSPPRTSSLDEQYF.

This clonotype was seen repeatedly, ten times or more. The chain is built from TRBV7-6 and TRBJ1-1, with D unresolved. This CDR3 region has 15 residues. Germline V gene data show CDR1 as SGHVS and CDR2 as FNYEAQ. With 1 base removed from V and 2 bases from J, the gap between germline ends came to 11 bases. CDR3 sequence (DNA): TGTGCCAGCAGCTTAGATGTTTACGCAAACACTGAAGCTTTCTTT. Its translation is CASSLDVYANTEAFF.

The V gene is TRBV5-8, the J gene TRBJ1-2, with TRBD1 matching over 9 bases. Germline assignment: CDR1 SGHTS and CDR2 YDEGEE. This CDR3 contains 14 residues. With 4 bases clipped from V and 7 bases from J, the junction kept 8 bases outside the gene matches. The CDR3 sequence: CASSRVGQGPGYTF. CDR3 DNA: TGTGCCAGCAGCAGGGTGGGACAGGGCCCTGGCTACACCTTC.

This clonotype was seen repeatedly, ten times or more. The CDR3 nucleotides are TGTGCCAGCAGCTTGATTTCTAGCGGTTTTTCCTACAATGAGCAGTTCTTC. The encoded protein is CASSLISSGFSYNEQFF. The J gene is TRBJ2-1, the V gene TRBV7-6, with 7 bases that match TRBD2. This CDR3 comprises 17 residues. Germline values: CDR1 SGHVS, CDR2 FNYEAQ. Germline trimming cut 3 bases from V and 1 base from J; bases unmatched to any gene: 9.

The chain is built from TRBV6-2 or TRBV6-3 and TRBJ2-7; 7 bases line up with TRBD2. This CDR3 contains 16 residues. Germline values: CDR1 MNHEY, CDR2 SVGEGT. V lost 7 bases to trimming and J lost 2 bases; unmatched junction nucleotides: 14. In DNA form, the CDR3 reads TGTGCCAGCACCGGCTCTAGCGGCTTGCCCCCCTACGAGCAGTACTTC. Amino acid sequence: CASTGSSGLPPYEQYF.

This clonotype was observed a few times. The rearrangement links TRBV11-2 to TRBJ2-3; D gene unclear. V gave up 0 bases and J gave up 2 bases, with 18 bases separating them. The germline V gene has CDR1 SGHAT and CDR2 FQNNGV. CDR3 length equals 18 residues. The CDR3 region has the DNA TGTGCCAGCAGCTTAGATCCTCCCTGGGTAGCAGCCACAGATACGCAGTATTTT. Amino acids: CASSLDPPWVAATDTQYF.

In its sample, this clonotype was seen a few times. Here the CDR3 reads CASPAGCTEAFF. The DNA for the CDR3 is TGTGCCAGCCCGGCAGGGTGCACTGAAGCTTTCTTT. The chain combines TRBV25-1 with TRBJ1-1, with D tentatively TRBD1 (5 bases). Trimming pared 8 bases from V and 4 bases from J, leaving 11 bases between. The CDR3 has 12 residues. In germline, CDR1 is MGHDK, CDR2 SYGVNS.

The chain uses TRBV27 and TRBJ2-7; 7 bases fit TRBD1. The CDR3 spans 15 residues. Germline CDR1 is MNHEY and CDR2 is SMNVEV (reference sequence). Germline trimming cut 6 bases from V and 3 bases from J; bases unmatched to any gene: 11. CDR3 protein: CASSRRQGRDYEQYF. CDR3 DNA sequence: TGTGCCAGCAGCCGAAGACAGGGTCGGGACTACGAGCAGTACTTC.

The chain joins TRBV6-5 to TRBJ2-1; D is uncertain. In germline, CDR1 is MNHEY, CDR2 SVGAGI. The CDR3 has 14 amino acids. The V and J ends lost 1 base and 5 bases respectively, with 9 bases between them. CDR3 sequence: CASSYLGGDNEQFF. Written as DNA, the CDR3 is TGTGCCAGCAGTTACTTGGGCGGCGACAATGAGCAGTTCTTC.

A remark on this clonotype: One end of the junction fails to match germline, which may point to a read error. The CDR3: CANSLSSQGTTDTQYF. CDR3 DNA: TGTGCCAACAGTTTATCGTCTCAGGGGACCACAGATACGCAGTATTTT. This chain joins TRBV27 and TRBJ2-3; D is perhaps TRBD1 (6 bases). The CDR3 length is 16 residues. CDR1 and CDR2 (germline): MNHEY, SMNVEV (reference sequence).

The rearrangement uses TRBV27 and TRBJ2-3; no reliable D call. Deletions cut 2 bases from V and 6 bases from J, with 15 bases between. The length of the CDR3 is 15 residues. CDR1 and CDR2 (germline): MNHEY, SMNVEV (reference sequence). The CDR3 here is CASSLGAPKVDTQYF. The DNA of the CDR3 is TGTGCCAGCAGTTTAGGAGCGCCAAAAGTGGATACGCAGTATTTT.

V usage is TRBV27 and J usage is TRBJ1-1; D call uncertain. The germline CDR1 and CDR2 sequences are MNHEY and SMNVEV (reference sequence). CDR3 size: 15 residues. Trimming took 2 bases from V and 3 from J, leaving 13 bases between them. CDR3 protein: CASSLDPESYTEAFF. CDR3 coding DNA: TGTGCCAGCAGTTTAGACCCCGAGTCATACACTGAAGCTTTCTTT.